This T cell receptor (beta chain) derives from a study of glioma-infiltrating T cells after dendritic cell vaccination. The overall study: Autologous tumor lysate was loaded overnight onto monocyte-derived dendritic cells grown approximately 7 days with IL-4 and GM-CSF.

TCRB CDR3 was amplified from 2 ug genomic DNA or less. This table comes from immunoSEQ multiplex PCR, and its TCRdb copy is limited to in-frame clones, with some not included. This table holds roughly 82,000 clones, around 90% found once. The germline V and J ends were trimmed by 1 base and 2 bases, with 11 bases remaining between them. The V gene's germline CDR1 is LNHDA and CDR2 SQIVND (reference sequence). The CDR3 length is 15 residues. Blood PBMC samples: pre-vaccination, two weeks post third vaccination, and at tumor progression. The specimen comprised blood, sampled before dendritic cell vaccination. The V and J genes are TRBV19 and TRBJ1-2; D is perhaps TRBD1 (6 bases). This TCR was sampled from a human donor with glioblastoma. The CDR3 reads CASSIAEGENYGYTF. The CDR3 DNA follows: TGTGCCAGTAGTATAGCCGAGGGGGAGAACTATGGCTACACCTTC.